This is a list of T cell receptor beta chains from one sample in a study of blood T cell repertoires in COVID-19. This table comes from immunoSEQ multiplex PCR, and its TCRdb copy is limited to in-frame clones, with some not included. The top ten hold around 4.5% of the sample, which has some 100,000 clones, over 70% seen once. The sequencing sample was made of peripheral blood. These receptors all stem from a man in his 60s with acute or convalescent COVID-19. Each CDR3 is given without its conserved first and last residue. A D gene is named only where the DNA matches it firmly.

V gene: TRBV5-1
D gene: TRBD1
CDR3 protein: ASSFGQGAPTNEKLF

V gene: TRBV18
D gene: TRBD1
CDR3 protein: ASSPGTGGTGYT

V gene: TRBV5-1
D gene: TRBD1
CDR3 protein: ASSRQGENANEQF

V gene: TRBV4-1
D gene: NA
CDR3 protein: ASSQAIGTSPYEQY

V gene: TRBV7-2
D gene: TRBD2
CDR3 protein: ASSFSGRAIGELF

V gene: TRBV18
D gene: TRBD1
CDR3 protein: ASSHTGTGYGYT

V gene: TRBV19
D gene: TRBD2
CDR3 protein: GTKAGGGSTDTQY

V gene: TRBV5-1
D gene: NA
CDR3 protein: ASSLSAVNNEQF

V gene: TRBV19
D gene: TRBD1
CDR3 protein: ASSINEGAKPQH

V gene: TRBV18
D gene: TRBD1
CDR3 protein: ASSEGTGDYGYT

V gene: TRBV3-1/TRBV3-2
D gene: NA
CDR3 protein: ASSQRQQQETQY

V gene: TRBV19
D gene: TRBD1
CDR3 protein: ASSPGQGGTQY

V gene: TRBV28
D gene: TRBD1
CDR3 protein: ASNRLGQVAGNTIY

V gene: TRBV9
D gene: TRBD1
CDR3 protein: ASSVGVGDRGEPQH

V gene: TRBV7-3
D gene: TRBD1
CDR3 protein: ASSSDREPGTQY

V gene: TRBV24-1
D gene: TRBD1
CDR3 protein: ATSDLGTGGLGEQF

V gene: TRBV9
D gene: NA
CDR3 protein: ASSPHIGTQY

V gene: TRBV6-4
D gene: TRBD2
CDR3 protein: ASSARLAADTQY

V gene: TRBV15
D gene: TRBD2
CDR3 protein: ATSRVQSSGQNNEQF

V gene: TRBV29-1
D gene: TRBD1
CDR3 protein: SVDGLVGQGEQY

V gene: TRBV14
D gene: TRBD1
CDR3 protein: ASSPGTGLGYEQY

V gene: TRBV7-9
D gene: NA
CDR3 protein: ASSLGVSGTGELF

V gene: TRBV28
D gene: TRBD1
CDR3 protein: ASSSPTGVNIQY

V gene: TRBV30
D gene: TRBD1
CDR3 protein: AWSLGTGNTGELF

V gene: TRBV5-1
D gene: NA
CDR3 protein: ASARLTSGANVLT

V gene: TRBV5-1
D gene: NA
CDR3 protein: ASSDGQGSPLH

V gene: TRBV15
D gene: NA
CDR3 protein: ATSTANYGYT

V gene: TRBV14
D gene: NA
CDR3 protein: ASSQERRINYGYT

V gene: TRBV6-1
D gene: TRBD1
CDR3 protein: ASSEWDRGKAYEQY

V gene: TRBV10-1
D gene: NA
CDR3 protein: ASSDPTGSAF

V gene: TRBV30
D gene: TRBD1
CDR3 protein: AWARDRGTEAF

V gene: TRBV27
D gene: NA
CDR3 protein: ASGSGGAMLETQY

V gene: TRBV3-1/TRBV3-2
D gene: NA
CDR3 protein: ASSQDLGGGYT

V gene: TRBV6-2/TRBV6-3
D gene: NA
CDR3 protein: ASSPQMMLGRNGAYEQY

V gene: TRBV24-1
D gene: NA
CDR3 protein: ATSDYKSNTGELF

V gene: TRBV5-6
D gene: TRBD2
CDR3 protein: ASSPGGVYEQY

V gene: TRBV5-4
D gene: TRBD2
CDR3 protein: ASSGLAGGPSTDTQY

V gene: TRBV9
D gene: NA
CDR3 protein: ASSTPPAATYNEQF

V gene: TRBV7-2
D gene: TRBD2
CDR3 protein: ASSISGGYNEQF

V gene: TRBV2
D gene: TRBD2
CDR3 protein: ASMVERGAYEQY

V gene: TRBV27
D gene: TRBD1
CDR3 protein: ASRKQGAVSHEQY

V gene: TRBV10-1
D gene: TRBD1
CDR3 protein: ASSKQRTGHIYNEQF

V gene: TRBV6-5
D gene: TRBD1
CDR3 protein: ASTKGQGLPPLH

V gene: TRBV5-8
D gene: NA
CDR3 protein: ASSLYIAAEINSPLH

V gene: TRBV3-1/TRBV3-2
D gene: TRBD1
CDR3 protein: ASSQENRGREQY

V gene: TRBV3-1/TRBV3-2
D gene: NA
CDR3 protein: ASSQGAGFITEAF

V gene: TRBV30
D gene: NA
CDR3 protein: AWEETTNYGYT

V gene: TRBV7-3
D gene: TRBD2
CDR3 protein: ASSLGVASGAGELF

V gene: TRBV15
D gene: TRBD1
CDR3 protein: ATSGTVRGGDTQY

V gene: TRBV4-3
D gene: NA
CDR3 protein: ASSQARGFPHEQY

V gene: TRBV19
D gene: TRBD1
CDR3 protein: ASSPRTGFHNTEAF

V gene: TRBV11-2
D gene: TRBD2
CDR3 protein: ASSFVTSGSTYEQY

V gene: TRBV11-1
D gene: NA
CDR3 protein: ASSLWAADTQY